This TCR beta chain originates from a study of prognosis after radiotherapy for stage I lung cancer. Study overall: At a biologically effective dose of at least 100 Gy and in 3 to 5 fractions, SBRT was the radiotherapy delivered.

Points from the study as a whole: Among expanded TCR clones, tumor specificity was not determined.

This clonotype has a count of ten or more. Antigen specificity is unknown. The authors amplified TCR beta CDR3 from genomic DNA using two-round multiplex PCR. First-round PCR used primers specific to each TRBV and TRBJ gene. MiXCR, applied by TCRdb to the multiplex PCR reads, yields one record per CDR3 protein. The data contain just under 20,000 distinct CDR3 sequences, approximately 28% of them singletons. This CDR3 contains 13 residues. Germline CDR1 reads MNHEY; CDR2 reads SVGAGI. V was pared by 3 bases and J by 7 bases, with 12 bases between. The material sequenced was PBMCs, taken before or after stereotactic body radiation therapy (not recorded which). This TCR was sampled from a donor of 50 years or more with non-small cell lung cancer. The chain employs TRBV6-5 and TRBJ1-2, with TRBD1 as a possible D gene (5 bases). The CDR3 reads CASSYEGNRGYTF. The CDR3 coding sequence is TGTGCCAGCAGTTATGAGGGGAATCGTGGCTACACCTTC.